This TCR beta chain emerged from a study of CD8 T cells in Susac syndrome (dated by TCRdb to between 2019 and 2020). About the full investigation: Repertoire sequencing was used to test whether CD8+ T cell activation and differentiation in Susac syndrome was antigen driven. Overall study results and their limits: The number of individuals in the TCR sequencing and HLA analysis was recognized as being relatively small.

Peripheral blood CD8+ and CD4+ T cells from healthy donors, Susac syndrome patients and multiple sclerosis patients were profiled by high-throughput TCR beta sequencing. The healthy donors served as controls matched for age and sex. Bulk CD8+ and CD4+ T cells were purified magnetically by negative isolation, whereas CD8+ TEMRA cells were enriched by FACS. Blood was drawn into EDTA tubes, processed within 24 hours, and PBMCs were isolated by density gradient centrifugation. PBMCs intended for TCR sequencing were frozen in liquid nitrogen and were later thawed in a 37 degrees C water bath. The sorted or isolated CD4+, CD8+ and CD8+ TEMRA cells had a purity of 90% or higher. The CDR3 goes from the cysteine to the phenylalanine over 14 residues. The only DNA kept is the CDR3, 42 bases in frame from the first base. As encoded in the germline V gene, CDR1 is SQVTM while CDR2 is ANQGSEA. The V end loses 1 base and the J end loses 5 bases, and a stretch of 15 bases separates them.

RNA was extracted using the RNeasy kit, and roughly 0.45 to 1 ug of the RNA was reverse transcribed with random hexamers. The immunoSEQ multiplex PCR assay, which covers 54 Vbeta and 13 Jbeta segments, was used to amplify TCR beta CDR3 regions. Bias from PCR amplification was corrected by using a synthetic template baseline for primer optimization and for computational correction. The authors' pipeline ran thus. Reads were annotated to V, D and J genes per IMGT and analyzed with immunoSEQ Analyzer, keeping only productive sequences. Clonality was computed as one minus Shannon entropy normalized by log2 of the number of productive unique sequences. Public and private clones were assessed among the 100 most prevalent clones of each patient and control. Susac-specific clones were defined as absent from healthy and MS cohorts, over a thousand published viral clones and other ImmuneACCESS disease sequences. The public reads were quality trimmed at Q25 with fastp and then assembled into clones with MiXCR by TCRdb, keeping productive beta chains. When rows share a CDR3 protein, they turn into one entry using the most common DNA and genes. The authors' filters were not applied to this entry. The sample table shows 180,000 or so distinct CDR3 sequences, and 90% to 95% are seen once. The ten largest clones capture around 0.14% of the sample.

Remarks on this clonotype: This clone's antigen is unknown. Within one base of it there is no much larger clone, and no base qualities were kept.

The sequenced sample consisted of CD4+ T cells from PBMCs. The sequence was collected from a human donor in good health. Recombination connected TRBV29-1 to TRBJ2-7; the D gene is possibly TRBD2, with 7 bases matching. The DNA sequence is given as TGCAGCGTTGAAGGGGGGGGCGAGTGGCACGAGCAGTACTTC. Its translation is CSVEGGGEWHEQYF.